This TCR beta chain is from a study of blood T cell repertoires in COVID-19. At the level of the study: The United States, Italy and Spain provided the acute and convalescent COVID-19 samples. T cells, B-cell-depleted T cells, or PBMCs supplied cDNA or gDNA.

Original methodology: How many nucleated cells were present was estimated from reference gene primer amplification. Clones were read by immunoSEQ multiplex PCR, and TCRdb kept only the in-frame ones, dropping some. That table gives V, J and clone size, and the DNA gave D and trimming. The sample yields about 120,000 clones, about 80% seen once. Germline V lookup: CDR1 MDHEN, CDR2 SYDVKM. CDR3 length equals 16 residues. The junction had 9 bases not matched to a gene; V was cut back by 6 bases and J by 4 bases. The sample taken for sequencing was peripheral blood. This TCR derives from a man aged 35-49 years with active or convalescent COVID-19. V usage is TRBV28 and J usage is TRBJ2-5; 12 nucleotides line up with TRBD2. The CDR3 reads CASSEPSGGVSETQYF. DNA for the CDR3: TGTGCCAGCAGCGAACCTAGCGGGGGGGTATCAGAGACCCAGTACTTC.